The 5 T cell receptor beta chains in this list originate from one sample, sequenced in a study of blood T cells in healthy people across ages. A second PCR of 7 to 11 cycles used a sample-barcoded 5' primer and a J-beta primer mix. One entry per CDR3 protein results from TCRdb running MiXCR on the 5' RACE reads. This table holds about 1.1 million distinct CDR3 sequences, under 40% found once. Source material: blood. Receptors originate from a man aged 18-30 years in good health.

The V gene is TRBV7-2, the J gene TRBJ2-5, with 8 bases matching TRBD2. The CDR3 has 15 residues. The ends lost 4 bases at V and 11 bases at J; junction bases unmatched: 15. In germline, CDR1 is SGHTA, CDR2 FQGNSA. CDR3 nucleotide sequence: TGTGCCAGCAGCTCCTCCGGGACTAGTAGCGATGAGCAGTACTTC. Amino acids: CASSSSGTSSDEQYF.

This sequence joins TRBV6-5 and TRBJ2-6; tentatively, D is TRBD1 or TRBD2 (6 bases each). Per the germline V gene, CDR1 is MNHEY and CDR2 is SVGAGI. The germline V and J ends were trimmed by 4 bases and 0 bases, with 10 bases remaining between them. The length of the CDR3 is 16 residues. Here the CDR3 reads CASSSGDFSGANVLTF. The CDR3 DNA is TGTGCCAGCAGTTCAGGGGACTTCTCTGGGGCCAACGTCCTGACTTTC.

The V gene is TRBV12-3 or TRBV12-4, the J gene TRBJ1-2, with 8 bases matching TRBD1. V dropped 8 bases and J dropped 2; count of bases not matched to a gene: 7. The CDR3 contains 14 residues. CDR3 region: CASAGTGENYGYTF. The CDR3 DNA reads as TGTGCCAGCGCTGGGACAGGAGAGAACTATGGCTACACCTTC.

This clonotype was seen only a few times. The rearrangement joins TRBV7-9 to TRBJ1-4; D is possibly TRBD1 (5 bases). The CDR3 runs 14 residues. V was clipped by 5 bases and J by 7 bases, with 14 bases between them. CDR1 SEHNR and CDR2 FQNEAQ come from the germline V gene (reference sequence). The CDR3 DNA is TGTGCCAGCAGCGACGGGGGGTTTGGTGAAAAACTGTTTTTT. The encoded protein is CASSDGGFGEKLFF.

The V and J genes are TRBV7-2 and TRBJ1-6; 7 bases match TRBD1. Germline trimming cut 5 bases from V and 7 bases from J; bases unmatched to any gene: 11. CDR1 and CDR2 from the germline V gene are SGHTA and FQGNSA. The CDR3 is 16 residues long. CDR3 residues: CASSKTGATNNSPLHF. In DNA form, the CDR3 reads TGTGCCAGCAGCAAAACAGGGGCCACGAACAATTCACCCCTCCACTTT.